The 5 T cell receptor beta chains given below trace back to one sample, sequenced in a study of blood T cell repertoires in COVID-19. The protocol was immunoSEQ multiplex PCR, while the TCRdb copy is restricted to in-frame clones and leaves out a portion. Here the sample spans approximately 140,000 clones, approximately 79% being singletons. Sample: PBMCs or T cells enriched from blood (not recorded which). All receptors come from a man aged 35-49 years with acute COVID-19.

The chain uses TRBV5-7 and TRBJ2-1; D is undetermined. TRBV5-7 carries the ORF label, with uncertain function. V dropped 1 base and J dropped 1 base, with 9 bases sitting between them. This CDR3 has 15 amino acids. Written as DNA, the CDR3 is TGTGCCAGCAGCTTGAGACTGCTTTCCTACAATGAGCAGTTCTTC. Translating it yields CASSLRLLSYNEQFF.

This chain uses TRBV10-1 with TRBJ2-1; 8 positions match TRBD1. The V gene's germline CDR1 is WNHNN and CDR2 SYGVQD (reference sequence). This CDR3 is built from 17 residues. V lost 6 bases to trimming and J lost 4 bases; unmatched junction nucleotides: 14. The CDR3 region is CASRTKTRDRLYNEQFF. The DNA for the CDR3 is TGCGCCAGCAGAACCAAAACCCGGGACAGGCTGTACAATGAGCAGTTCTTC.

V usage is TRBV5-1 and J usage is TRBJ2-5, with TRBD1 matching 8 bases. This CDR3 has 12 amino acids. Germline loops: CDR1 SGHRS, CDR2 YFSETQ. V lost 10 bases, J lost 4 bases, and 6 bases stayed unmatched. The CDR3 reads CAGRTGRETQYF. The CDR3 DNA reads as TGCGCCGGGAGGACAGGGAGAGAGACCCAGTACTTC.

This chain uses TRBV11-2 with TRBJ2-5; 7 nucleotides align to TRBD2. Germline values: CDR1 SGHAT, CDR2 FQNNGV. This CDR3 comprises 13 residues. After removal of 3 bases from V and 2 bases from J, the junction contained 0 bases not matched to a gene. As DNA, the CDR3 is TGTGCCAGCAGCTTGGGGGGGCAAGAGACCCAGTACTTC. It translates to CASSLGGQETQYF.

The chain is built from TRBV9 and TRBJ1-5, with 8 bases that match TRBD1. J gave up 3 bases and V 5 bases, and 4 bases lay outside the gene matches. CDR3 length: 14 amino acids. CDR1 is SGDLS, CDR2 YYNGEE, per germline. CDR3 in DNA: TGTGCCAGCAGGGGGGACAGGTCCAATCAGCCCCAGCATTTT. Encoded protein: CASRGDRSNQPQHF.